This is a list of T cell receptor beta chains from one sample in a study of T cells in Graves' hyperthyroidism and ophthalmopathy. TCRdb itself ran the multiplex PCR reads through MiXCR, one entry per CDR3 protein. Of 350,000 to 400,000 distinct CDR3 sequences listed, around a sixth are singletons. Source material: blood. These receptors were obtained from a young man with Graves' ophthalmopathy. Both conserved end residues are part of each CDR3. Fields, in order: D gene, clone size, V gene, J gene, CDR3 DNA, CDR3 protein. The D gene is left open where the match is weak. Expanded clones are given a class, and other clones once, few, many or no size at all.

>.|few|TRBV3-1|TRBJ2-2
TGTGCCAGCAGCCCCACACTCCAGGGGGGGCTCACCGGGGAGCTGTTTTTT
CASSPTLQGGLTGELFF
>.|.|TRBV4-1|TRBJ1-4
TGCGCCAGCAGCCAGGCAGGGGAGGAAAAACTGTTTTTT
CASSQAGEEKLFF
>.|few|TRBV19|TRBJ2-2
TGTGCCAGTAGTCCCTGGAAGTTGAACACCGGGGAGCTGTTTTTT
CASSPWKLNTGELFF
>.|many|TRBV5-1|TRBJ1-6
TGCGCCAGCAGCCCGGCGGTCCCGCGAAGTAGTAGCCCCCTCCACTTT
CASSPAVPRSSSPLHF
>TRBD1|.|TRBV10-3|TRBJ1-6
TGTGCCATCAGTGACCGACAGGGGGAGGATTCACCCCTCCACTTT
CAISDRQGEDSPLHF
>TRBD1|few|TRBV7-2|TRBJ1-4
TGTGCCAGCAGCTTTTCCCTACAGGGGGCGCGGGAAAAACTGTTTTTT
CASSFSLQGAREKLFF
>.|many|TRBV5-1|TRBJ2-3
TGCGCCAGCAGCTGGGACCACAGCACAGATACGCAGTATTTT
CASSWDHSTDTQYF
>.|few|TRBV6-1|TRBJ1-3
TGTGCCAGCAGTATAGACAGCTCTGGAAACACCATATATTTT
CASSIDSSGNTIYF
>TRBD1|many|TRBV11-2|TRBJ1-2
TGTGCCAGCAGCTACCGGGACAGCTATGGCTACACCTTC
CASSYRDSYGYTF
>TRBD1|many|TRBV2|TRBJ1-5
TGTGCCAGCAGCGCGACAGGGAGGGATCAGCCCCAGCATTTT
CASSATGRDQPQHF
>TRBD1|.|TRBV20-1|TRBJ1-5
TGCAGTGCTTTAGGGACAGCCCCTAATCAGTCCCAGCATTTT
CSALGTAPNQSQHF
>.|many|TRBV9|TRBJ1-6
TGTGCCAGCAGCGTAGAATCGGAGAATTCACCCCTCCACTTT
CASSVESENSPLHF
>.|many|TRBV12-3/TRBV12-4|TRBJ1-1
TGTGCCAGCAGTTTGATCCAGCAGAACACTGAAGCTTTCTTT
CASSLIQQNTEAFF
>.|many|TRBV3-1|TRBJ1-6
TGTGCCAGCAGCCAAGTATCAGGAGGAAGAAGGGATTCACCCCTCCACTTT
CASSQVSGGRRDSPLHF
>TRBD1|few|TRBV19|TRBJ1-6
TGTGCCAGTAGTATGGTAGCGGCAGGGGGATACTATAATTCACCCCTCCACTTT
CASSMVAAGGYYNSPLHF
>.|many|TRBV12-3/TRBV12-4|TRBJ1-1
TGTGCCAGCAGTTTAAGGGGAATTTTGCAGGCTGAAGCTTTCTTT
CASSLRGILQAEAFF
>TRBD2|many|TRBV7-3|TRBJ2-7
TGTGCCAGCAGCACCGGGACTAGCGGGGTATCCCCTGGTGAGCAGTACTTC
CASSTGTSGVSPGEQYF
>.|many|TRBV20-1|TRBJ1-5
TGCAGTGCGAGGAGGAAATATAGCAATCAGCCCCAGCATTTT
CSARRKYSNQPQHF
>TRBD1|.|TRBV5-1|TRBJ2-7
TGCGCCAGCAGCCCCTCCGGGACAGGGTCTCGAGAGCAGTACTTC
CASSPSGTGSREQYF
>.|few|TRBV28|TRBJ1-6
TGTGCCAGCAGTCTAGGGGGTACTGGACAGTACAATTCACCCCTCCACTTT
CASSLGGTGQYNSPLHF
>.|many|TRBV20-1|TRBJ1-1
TGCAGTGCAAGTACAGGGAGGAGCGCTGAAGCTTTCTTT
CSASTGRSAEAFF
>TRBD1|.|TRBV9|TRBJ2-1
TGTGCCAGCAGGGGGACAGGGTCTGATGAGCAGTTCTTC
CASRGTGSDEQFF
>.|.|TRBV29-1|TRBJ2-1
TGCAGCGTCTATCACGTTGGCTCCTACAATGAGCAGTTCTTC
CSVYHVGSYNEQFF
>.|many|TRBV12-3/TRBV12-4|TRBJ2-7
TGTGCCAGCAGTCCCCCCCCCACTTCCCTCTCCTACGAGCAGTACTTC
CASSPPPTSLSYEQYF